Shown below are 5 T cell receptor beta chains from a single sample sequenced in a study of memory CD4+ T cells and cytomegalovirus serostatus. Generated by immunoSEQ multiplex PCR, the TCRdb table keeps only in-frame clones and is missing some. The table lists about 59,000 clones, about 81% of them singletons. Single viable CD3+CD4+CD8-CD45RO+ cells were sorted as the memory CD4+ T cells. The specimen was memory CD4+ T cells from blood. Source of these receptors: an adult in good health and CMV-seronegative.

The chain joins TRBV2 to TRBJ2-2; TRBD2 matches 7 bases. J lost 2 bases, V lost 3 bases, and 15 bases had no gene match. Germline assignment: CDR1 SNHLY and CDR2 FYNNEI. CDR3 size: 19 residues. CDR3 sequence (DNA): TGTGCCAGCAGTGAGAAACCCAACTGGCGGGGGTTAAACACCGGGGAGCTGTTTTTT. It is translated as CASSEKPNWRGLNTGELFF.

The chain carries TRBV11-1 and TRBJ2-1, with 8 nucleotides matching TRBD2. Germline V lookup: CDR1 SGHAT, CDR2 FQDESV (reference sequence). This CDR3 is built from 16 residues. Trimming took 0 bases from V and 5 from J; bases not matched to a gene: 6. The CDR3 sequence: CASSLATSGGNNEQFF. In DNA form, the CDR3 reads TGTGCCAGCAGCTTAGCTACCAGCGGGGGCAACAATGAGCAGTTCTTC.

Here the CDR3 DNA reads TGTGCCAGCAGCGTAGACGGCGGGAGCACCGAGCAGTACTTC. Its protein product is CASSVDGGSTEQYF. J is TRBJ2-7 and V is TRBV9; 7 bases align to TRBD2. This CDR3 is 14 amino acids long. Per germline, CDR1 SGDLS and CDR2 YYNGEE. With 0 bases clipped from V and 6 bases from J, the junction kept 6 bases outside the gene matches.

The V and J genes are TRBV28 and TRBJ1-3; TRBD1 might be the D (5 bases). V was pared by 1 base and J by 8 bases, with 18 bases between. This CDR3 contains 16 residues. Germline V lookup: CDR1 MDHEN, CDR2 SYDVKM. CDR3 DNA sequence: TGTGCCAGCAGTTTATATCCGGCCGGGGGAGGTGACACCATATATTTT. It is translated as CASSLYPAGGGDTIYF.

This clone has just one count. CDR3 sequence reads: CASSYKGPSTGELFF. DNA of the CDR3: TGTGCCAGCAGTTACAAGGGACCGAGCACCGGGGAGCTGTTTTTT. The chain uses TRBV6-5 and TRBJ2-2; D may match TRBD1 or TRBD2 (5 bases each). The CDR3 length is 15 residues. Germline V gene lookup returns CDR1 MNHEY and CDR2 SVGAGI. V dropped 2 bases and J dropped 4 bases, with 11 bases sitting between them.